This paragraph reports one TCR beta chain. The antigen remains unidentified. The sample belongs to a study of PD-1 blockade in classical Hodgkin lymphoma. Points from the study as a whole: CD4+ TCR diversity, unlike CD8+, climbed significantly by C4D1. Exclusion applied to patients who initiated nivolumab less than 1 year following ASCT. It was among complete responders that baseline diversity resembled that of newly diagnosed patients.

The patients all showed relapse after autologous stem cell transplantation, while their brentuximab vedotin exposure varied. Assay used: immunoSEQ multiplex PCR; TCRdb lists only in-frame clones, some missing. This sample yields more than 140,000 clones, of which 78% are seen a single time; over 7.5% belongs to the top ten. The source is a human donor with classical Hodgkin lymphoma. Specimen: peripheral blood mononuclear cells (PBMCs), collected before the second cycle of nivolumab.

The CDR3 protein is CASGLLGNQPQHF. The DNA of the CDR3 is TGTGCTAGTGGTTTGTTGGGGAATCAGCCCCAGCATTTT. This chain uses TRBV12-5 with TRBJ1-5; no definite D call. The germline V and J ends were trimmed by 2 bases and 4 bases, with 6 bases remaining between them. Per germline, CDR1 LGHNT and CDR2 FRNRAP. The CDR3 spans 13 residues.